The 8 T cell receptor beta chains presented below share a single source sample, sequenced in a study of radiotherapy plus CTLA-4 blockade in lung cancer. TCRdb keeps only in-frame clones here, not all; method: immunoSEQ multiplex PCR. The sample holds roughly 120,000 clones, approximately 80% seen once. Sequenced material: peripheral blood, taken from a patient treated with radiotherapy plus ipilimumab. The receptor source for this set is a human donor with non-small cell lung cancer who had a partial response to radiotherapy plus ipilimumab.

The V gene is TRBV28, the J gene TRBJ1-4; 7 bases map to TRBD1. Unmatched junction bases numbered 2, after V lost 2 bases and J lost 5 bases. CDR3 length: 14 amino acids. CDR1 MDHEN and CDR2 SYDVKM come from the germline V gene. The CDR3 coding sequence is TGTGCCAGCAGTTTACAGGGGGTAAATGAAAAACTGTTTTTT. It codes for CASSLQGVNEKLFF.

The J gene is TRBJ2-7, the V gene TRBV4-1; D remains ambiguous. Germline loops: CDR1 MGHRA, CDR2 YSYEKL. V shed 2 bases and J shed 4 bases, with 24 bases lying between them. There are 18 residues in the CDR3. The CDR3 DNA reads TGCGCCAGCAGCCAACAAGAGGTCAAGCTAAACCCGCTTTACGAGCAGTACTTC. It encodes CASSQQEVKLNPLYEQYF.

The chain carries TRBV5-6 and TRBJ1-2; D call uncertain. Germline assignment: CDR1 SGHDT and CDR2 YYEEEE. This CDR3 region has 14 residues. Trimming left V 3 bases short and J 0 bases short, with 9 bases between. CDR3 nucleotides: TGTGCCAGCAGCTCGTCCTTAACTAACTATGGCTACACCTTC. Translation: CASSSSLTNYGYTF.

This chain connects TRBV20-1 to TRBJ2-1; a weak D match, TRBD2 (6 bases). V dropped 5 bases and J dropped 9 bases, with 8 bases sitting between them. The CDR3 length is 10 residues. Germline V gene data show CDR1 as DFQATT and CDR2 as SNEGSKA (reference sequence). Here the CDR3 DNA reads TGCAGTGCTTCAGCGGGTGAGCAGTTCTTC. This codes for CSASAGEQFF.

This sequence joins TRBV5-6 and TRBJ2-3; D not resolved. The CDR3 runs 15 residues. The germline V gene encodes CDR1 SGHDT and CDR2 YYEEEE. Trimming removed 0 bases from V and 5 bases from J, with 13 bases in between. The DNA of the CDR3 is TGTGCCAGCAGCTTGGACCCCCGGTCGGGAGATACGCAGTATTTT. Its protein is CASSLDPRSGDTQYF.

The chain carries TRBV18 and TRBJ2-7, with TRBD2 identical over 8 bases. Germline CDR1 KGHSH, CDR2 LQKENI. The CDR3 runs to 14 residues. V trimming: 3 bases; J trimming: 1 base; junction bases outside the gene matches: 2. In nucleotides, the CDR3 is TGTGCCAGCTCACCGGGACTAGAGTCCTACGAGCAGTACTTC. This codes for CASSPGLESYEQYF.

The chain joins TRBV7-2 to TRBJ2-7, with 7 bases matching TRBD1. With 6 bases clipped from V and 7 bases from J, the junction kept 9 bases outside the gene matches. The CDR3 contains 13 residues. Germline CDR1 reads SGHTA; CDR2 reads FQGNSA. The CDR3, as DNA: TGTGCCAGCAGGGACAGGCGCCTGGGGGAGCAGTACTTC. This gives the protein CASRDRRLGEQYF.

The rearrangement uses TRBV6-6 and TRBJ2-7; 7 bases fit TRBD1. Germline V gives CDR1 MNHNY, CDR2 SVGAGI (reference sequence). The CDR3 spans 14 residues. V lost 6 bases, J lost 4 bases, and 9 bases stayed unmatched. CDR3 in DNA: TGTGCCAGCAGCCCCCCGCCAGGGGGTTACGAGCAGTACGTC. It yields the protein CASSPPPGGYEQYV.